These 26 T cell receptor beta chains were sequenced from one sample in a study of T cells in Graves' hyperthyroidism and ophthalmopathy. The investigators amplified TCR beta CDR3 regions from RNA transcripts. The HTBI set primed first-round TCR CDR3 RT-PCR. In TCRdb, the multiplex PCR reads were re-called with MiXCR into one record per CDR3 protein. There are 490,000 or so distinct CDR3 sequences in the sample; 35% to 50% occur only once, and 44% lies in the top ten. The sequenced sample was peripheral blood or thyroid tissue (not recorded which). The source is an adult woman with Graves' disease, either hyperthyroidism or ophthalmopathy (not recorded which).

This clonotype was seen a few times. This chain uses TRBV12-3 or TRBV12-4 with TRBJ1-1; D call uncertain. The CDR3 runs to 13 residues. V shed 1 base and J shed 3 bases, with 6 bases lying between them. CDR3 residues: CASSLGRYTEAFF. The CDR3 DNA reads TGTGCCAGCAGTTTAGGGAGGTACACTGAAGCTTTCTTT.

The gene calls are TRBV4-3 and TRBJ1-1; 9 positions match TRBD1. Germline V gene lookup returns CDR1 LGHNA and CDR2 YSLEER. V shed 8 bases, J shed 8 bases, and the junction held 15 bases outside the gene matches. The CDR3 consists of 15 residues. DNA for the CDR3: TGCGCCAGCGGCCCATCAGCCGGGACAGGGAAGGAAGCTTTCTTT. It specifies CASGPSAGTGKEAFF.

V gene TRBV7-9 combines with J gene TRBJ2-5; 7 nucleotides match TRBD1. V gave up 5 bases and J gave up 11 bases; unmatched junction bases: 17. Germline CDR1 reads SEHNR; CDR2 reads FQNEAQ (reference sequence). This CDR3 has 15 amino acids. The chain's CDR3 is CASSQSRTGRREQYF. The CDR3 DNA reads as TGTGCCAGCAGCCAGTCCCGGACAGGACGTCGAGAGCAGTACTTC. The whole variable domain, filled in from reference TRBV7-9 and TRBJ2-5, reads DTGVSQNPRHKITKRGQNVTFRCDPISEHNRLYWYRQTLGQGPEFLTYFQNEAQLEKSRLLSDRFSAERPKGSFSTLEIQRTEQGDSAMYLCASSQSRTGRREQYFGPGTRLLVL.

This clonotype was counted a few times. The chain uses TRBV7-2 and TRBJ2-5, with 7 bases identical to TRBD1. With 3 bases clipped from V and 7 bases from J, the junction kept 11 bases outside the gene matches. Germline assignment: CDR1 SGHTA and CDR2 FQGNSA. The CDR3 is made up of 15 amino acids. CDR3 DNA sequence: TGTGCCAGCAGCTTCGAAGGGACAGAACTAGGGACCCAGTACTTC. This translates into CASSFEGTELGTQYF.

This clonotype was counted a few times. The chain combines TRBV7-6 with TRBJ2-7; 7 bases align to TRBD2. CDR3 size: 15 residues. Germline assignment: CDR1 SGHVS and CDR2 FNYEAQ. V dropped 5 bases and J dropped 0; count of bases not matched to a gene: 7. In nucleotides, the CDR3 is TGTGCCAGCAGCCACGCGGGAGTAGGCTCCTACGAGCAGTACTTC. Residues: CASSHAGVGSYEQYF.

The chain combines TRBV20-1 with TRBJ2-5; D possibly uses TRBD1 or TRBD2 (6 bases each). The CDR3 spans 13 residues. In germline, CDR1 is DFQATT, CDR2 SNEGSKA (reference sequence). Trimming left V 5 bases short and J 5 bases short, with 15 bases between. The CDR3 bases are TGCAGTGCTCCAGTGGGGGGCTGCGAGACCCAGTACTTC. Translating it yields CSAPVGGCETQYF.

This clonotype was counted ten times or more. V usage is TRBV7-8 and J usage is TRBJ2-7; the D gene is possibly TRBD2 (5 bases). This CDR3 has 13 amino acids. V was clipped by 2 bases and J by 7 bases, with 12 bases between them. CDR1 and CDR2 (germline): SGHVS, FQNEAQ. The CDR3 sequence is CASSLTASSEQYF. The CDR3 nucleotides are TGTGCCAGCAGCTTAACCGCTAGCAGTGAGCAGTACTTC. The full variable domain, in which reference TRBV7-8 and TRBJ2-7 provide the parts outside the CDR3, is GAGVSQSPRYKVAKRGQDVALRCDPISGHVSLFWYQQALGQGPEFLTYFQNEAQLDKSGLPSDRFFAERPEGSVSTLKIQRTQQEDSAVYLCASSLTASSEQYFGPGTRLTVT.

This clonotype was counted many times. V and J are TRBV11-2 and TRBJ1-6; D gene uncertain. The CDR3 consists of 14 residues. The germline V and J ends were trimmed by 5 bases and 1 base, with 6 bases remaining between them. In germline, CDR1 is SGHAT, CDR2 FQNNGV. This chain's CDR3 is CASSPGSYNSPLHF. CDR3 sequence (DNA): TGTGCCAGCAGCCCGGGATCCTATAATTCACCCCTCCACTTT.

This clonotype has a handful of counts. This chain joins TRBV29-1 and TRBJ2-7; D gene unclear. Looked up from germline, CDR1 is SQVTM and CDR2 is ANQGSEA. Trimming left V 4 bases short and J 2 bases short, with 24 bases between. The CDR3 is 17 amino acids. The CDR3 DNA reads TGCAGCGTTGTTTCGGCTCGACTGGACCCGGCCACCTACGAGCAGTACTTC. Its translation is CSVVSARLDPATYEQYF.

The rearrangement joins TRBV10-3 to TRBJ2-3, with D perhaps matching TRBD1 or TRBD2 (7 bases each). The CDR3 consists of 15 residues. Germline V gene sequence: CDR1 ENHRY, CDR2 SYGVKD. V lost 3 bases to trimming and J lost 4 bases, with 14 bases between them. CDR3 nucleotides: TGTGCCATCAGTGACGGGGACAGCGGGGCAGATACGCAGTATTTT. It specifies CAISDGDSGADTQYF.

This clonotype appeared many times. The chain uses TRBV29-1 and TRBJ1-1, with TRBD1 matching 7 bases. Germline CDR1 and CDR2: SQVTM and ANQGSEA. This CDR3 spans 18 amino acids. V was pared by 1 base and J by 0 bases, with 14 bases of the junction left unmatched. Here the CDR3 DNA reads TGCAGCGTTGAAGGGGTAGATCGGGGCAGGGGGATGAACACTGAAGCTTTCTTT. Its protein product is CSVEGVDRGRGMNTEAFF.

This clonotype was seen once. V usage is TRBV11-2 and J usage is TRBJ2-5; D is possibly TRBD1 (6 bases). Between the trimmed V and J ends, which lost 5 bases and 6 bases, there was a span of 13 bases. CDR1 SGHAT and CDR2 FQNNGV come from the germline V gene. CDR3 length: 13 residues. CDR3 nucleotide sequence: TGTGCCAGCAGCCTACAGGGTTCGAAGACCCAGTACTTC. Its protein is CASSLQGSKTQYF.

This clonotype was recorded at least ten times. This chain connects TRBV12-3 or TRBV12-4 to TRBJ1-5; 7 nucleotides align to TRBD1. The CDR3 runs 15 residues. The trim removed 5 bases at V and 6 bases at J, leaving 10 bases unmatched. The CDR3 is CASSPRQGVVQPQHF. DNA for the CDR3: TGTGCCAGCAGTCCAAGACAGGGTGTAGTTCAGCCCCAGCATTTT.

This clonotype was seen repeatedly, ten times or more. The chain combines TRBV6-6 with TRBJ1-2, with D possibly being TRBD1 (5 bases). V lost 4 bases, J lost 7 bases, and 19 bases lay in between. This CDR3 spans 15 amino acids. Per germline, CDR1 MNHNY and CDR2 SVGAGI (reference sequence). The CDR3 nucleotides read TGTGCCAGCAGTTCCATCGCCCGGGGTAGGGGTGGCTACACCTTC. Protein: CASSSIARGRGGYTF.

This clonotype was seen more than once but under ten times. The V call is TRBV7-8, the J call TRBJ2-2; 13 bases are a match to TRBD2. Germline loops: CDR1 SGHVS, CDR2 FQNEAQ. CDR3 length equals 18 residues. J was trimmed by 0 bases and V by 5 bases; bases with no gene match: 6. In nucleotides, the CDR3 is TGTGCCAGCAGCCCCACGGGACTAGCGGGGACGAACACCGGGGAGCTGTTTTTT. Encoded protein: CASSPTGLAGTNTGELFF.

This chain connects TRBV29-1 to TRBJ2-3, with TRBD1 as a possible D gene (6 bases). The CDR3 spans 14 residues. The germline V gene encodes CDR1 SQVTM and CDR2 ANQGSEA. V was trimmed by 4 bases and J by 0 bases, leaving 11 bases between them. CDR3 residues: CSVGGTHSTDTQYF. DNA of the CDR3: TGCAGCGTTGGAGGGACACACAGCACAGATACGCAGTATTTT.

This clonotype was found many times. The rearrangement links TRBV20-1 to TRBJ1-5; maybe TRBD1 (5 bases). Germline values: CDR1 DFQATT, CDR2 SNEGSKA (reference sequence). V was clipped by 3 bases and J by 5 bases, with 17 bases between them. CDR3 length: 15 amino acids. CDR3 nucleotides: TGCAGTGCTAGCCCGGGACCGGGAAACGATCAGCCCCAGCATTTT. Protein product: CSASPGPGNDQPQHF.

CDR3 protein: CASSQTGTDYEQYF. Written as DNA, the CDR3 is TGTGCCAGTAGTCAGACTGGGACCGACTACGAGCAGTACTTC. The rearrangement links TRBV19 to TRBJ2-7; D possibly uses TRBD1 or TRBD2 (5 bases each). The CDR3 totals 14 residues. In germline, CDR1 is LNHDA, CDR2 SQIVND (reference sequence). V was clipped by 5 bases and J by 3 bases, with 14 bases between them. Full variable domain (rest looked up from reference TRBV19 and TRBJ2-7): DGGITQSPKYLFRKEGQNVTLSCEQNLNHDAMYWYRQDPGQGLRLIYYSQIVNDFQKGDIAEGYSVSREKKESFPLTVTSAQKNPTAFYLCASSQTGTDYEQYFGPGTRLTVT.

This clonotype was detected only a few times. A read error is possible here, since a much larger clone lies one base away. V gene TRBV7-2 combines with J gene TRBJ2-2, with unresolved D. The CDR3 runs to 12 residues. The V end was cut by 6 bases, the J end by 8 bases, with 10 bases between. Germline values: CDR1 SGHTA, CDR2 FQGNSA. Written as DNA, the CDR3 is TGTGCCAGCAGGGCAAATAGTGGGGAGCTGTTTTTT. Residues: CASRANSGELFF.

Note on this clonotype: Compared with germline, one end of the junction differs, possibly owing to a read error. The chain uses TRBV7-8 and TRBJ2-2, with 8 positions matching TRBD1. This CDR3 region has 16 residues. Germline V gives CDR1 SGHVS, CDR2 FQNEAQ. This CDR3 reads CASSQGQGATTGELFF. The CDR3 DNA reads TGCGCCAGCAGCCAGGGGCAGGGGGCGACCACCGGGGAGCTGTTTTTT.

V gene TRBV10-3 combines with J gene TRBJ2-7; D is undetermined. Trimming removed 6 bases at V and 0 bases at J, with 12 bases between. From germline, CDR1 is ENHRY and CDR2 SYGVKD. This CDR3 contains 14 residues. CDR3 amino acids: CAISPGRHSYEQYF. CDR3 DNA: TGTGCCATCAGCCCCGGGCGACACTCCTACGAGCAGTACTTC.

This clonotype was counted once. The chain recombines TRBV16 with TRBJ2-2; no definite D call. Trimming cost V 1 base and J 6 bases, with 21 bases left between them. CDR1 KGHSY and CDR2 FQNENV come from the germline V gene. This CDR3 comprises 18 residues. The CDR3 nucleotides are TGTGCCAGCAGCCAATTCGCACCTCGACTCTCCCTCCCCGGGGAGCTGTTTTTT. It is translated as CASSQFAPRLSLPGELFF.

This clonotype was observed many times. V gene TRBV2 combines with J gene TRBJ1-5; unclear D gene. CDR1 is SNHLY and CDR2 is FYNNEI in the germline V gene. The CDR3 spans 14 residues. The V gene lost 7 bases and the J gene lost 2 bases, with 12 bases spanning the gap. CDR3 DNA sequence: TGTGCCAGCACCCTCGACGGTGGCAATCAGCCCCAGCATTTT. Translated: CASTLDGGNQPQHF. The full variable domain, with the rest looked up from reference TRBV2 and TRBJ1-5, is EPEVTQTPSHQVTQMGQEVILRCVPISNHLYFYWYRQILGQKVEFLVSFYNNEISEKSEIFDDQFSVERPDGSNFTLKIRSTKLEDSAMYFCASTLDGGNQPQHFGDGTRLSIL.

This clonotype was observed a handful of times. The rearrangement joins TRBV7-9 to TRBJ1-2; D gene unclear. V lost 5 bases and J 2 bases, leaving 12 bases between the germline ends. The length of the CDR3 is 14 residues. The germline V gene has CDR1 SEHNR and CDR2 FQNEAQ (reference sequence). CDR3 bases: TGTGCCAGCAGCCCCAACCCACAGAACTATGGCTACACCTTC. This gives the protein CASSPNPQNYGYTF.

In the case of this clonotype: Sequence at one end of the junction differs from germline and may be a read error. CDR3 in amino acids: CARSIDRDTEAFF. The CDR3 region has the DNA TGTGCCCGTAGTATAGACCGGGACACTGAAGCTTTCTTT. The V call is TRBV19, the J call TRBJ1-1; D is unclear. Germline loops: CDR1 LNHDA, CDR2 SQIVND (reference sequence). The CDR3 sequence is 13 residues long.

The CDR3 DNA is TGCAGCGTTGCCGGGACTAGCGGGAACTCCTACGAGCAGTACTTC. Its protein is CSVAGTSGNSYEQYF. The chain is built from TRBV29-1 and TRBJ2-7, with 13 positions matching TRBD2. CDR1 and CDR2 (germline): SQVTM, ANQGSEA. This CDR3 comprises 15 residues. V shed 4 bases, J shed 0 bases, and the junction held 3 bases outside the gene matches.